The clone carrying this TCR beta chain was recorded only once. Its antigen remains unidentified. This record comes from a study of cytomegalovirus exposure and HLA in healthy donors. Study results and limitations: Listed as cytomegalovirus-associated were around 160 TCR beta chains.

The V end lost 4 bases, the J end lost 0 bases, and 10 bases lay between the germline ends. The CDR3 length is 15 residues. Per germline, CDR1 LNHNV and CDR2 YYDKDF (reference sequence). Assay: immunoSEQ multiplex PCR; the TCRdb copy retains only in-frame clones and omits some. Found here are under 200,000 clones, 80% to 90% of them singletons; the top ten hold around 1.2%. The chain joins TRBV15 to TRBJ1-5; D is possibly TRBD1 (5 bases). This receptor was obtained from a woman in her twenties or thirties in good health and CMV-seronegative. The sample comprised PBMCs. Here the CDR3 reads CATSIQVLSNQPQHF. The CDR3 DNA reads as TGTGCCACCAGCATACAGGTTCTTAGCAATCAGCCCCAGCATTTT.